This T cell receptor (beta chain) was captured in a study of identical twins. TCRdb processed the 5' RACE reads anew with MiXCR; each CDR3 protein has one entry. Among 600,000 to 850,000 distinct CDR3 sequences listed, around a sixth were seen once. These records were also assigned to another study, of T cells expressing NK-cell markers.

The sequenced sample was PBMCs. This clonotype was sampled from a woman aged 18 to 35 in good health.

CDR3 sequence: CASSQKGREWNEQYF. The CDR3 bases are TGTGCCAGCAGCCAAAAGGGTCGGGAGTGGAACGAGCAGTACTTC. This chain uses TRBV3-1 with TRBJ2-7, with D maybe TRBD2 (6 bases). This CDR3 contains 15 residues. Trimming took 2 bases from V and 5 from J, leaving 16 bases between them. CDR1 and CDR2 (germline): LGHDT, YNNKEL (reference sequence).